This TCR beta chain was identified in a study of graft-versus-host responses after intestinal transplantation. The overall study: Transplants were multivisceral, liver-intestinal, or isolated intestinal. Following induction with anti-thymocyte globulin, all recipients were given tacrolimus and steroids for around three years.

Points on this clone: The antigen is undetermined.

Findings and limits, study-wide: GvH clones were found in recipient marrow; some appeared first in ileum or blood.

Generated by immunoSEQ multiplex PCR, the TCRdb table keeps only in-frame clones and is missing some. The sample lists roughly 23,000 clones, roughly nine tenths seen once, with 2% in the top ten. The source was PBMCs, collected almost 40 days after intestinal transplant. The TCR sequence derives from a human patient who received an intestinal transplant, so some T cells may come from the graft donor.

CDR3 residues: CASSELAANTEAFF. CDR3 nucleotide sequence: TGTGCCAGCAGTGAACTGGCTGCGAACACTGAAGCTTTCTTT. The rearrangement joins TRBV6-5 to TRBJ1-1; D is unresolved. V was clipped by 5 bases and J by 1 base, with 11 bases between them. The germline CDR1 and CDR2 sequences are MNHEY and SVGAGI. This CDR3 contains 14 residues.